The T cell receptor (beta chain) described here comes from a study of cytomegalovirus exposure and HLA in healthy donors. Points from the study as a whole: Three chains tied to CMV proved CMV antigen-specific in vitro. Analysis was carried out at a later point, and it linked a missense DCLRE1C variant to TCR beta V- and J-gene trimming. Later on, an analysis showed TCR association rates differing by HLA locus, with DRB1 the most and HLA-C the fewest. Presence/absence analyses treated sequencing depth as roughly uniform across donors.

Concerning this clone itself: As yet, its antigen is unknown.

PCR employed 60 Vbeta and 13 Jbeta primers. Profiling relied on immunoSEQ multiplex PCR, and the TCRdb table lists in-frame clones only, not all of them. The repertoire holds about 180,000 clones, with about 80% as singletons. The CDR3 loop spans 18 amino acids. Per germline, CDR1 SGDLS and CDR2 YYNGEE. V lost 3 bases to trimming and J lost 3 bases; unmatched junction nucleotides: 7. The chain is built from TRBV9 and TRBJ2-3; TRBD2 matches 16 bases. The specimen was PBMCs. The receptor's source is a woman in her sixties or seventies in good health and CMV-seropositive. DNA for the CDR3: TGTGCCAGCAGCGAGGGGACTAGCGGGGGGGCAAGAACAGATACGCAGTATTTT. Translated: CASSEGTSGGARTDTQYF. Full variable domain (missing parts from reference TRBV9 and TRBJ2-3): DSGVTQTPKHLITATGQRVTLRCSPRSGDLSVYWYQQSLDQGLQFLIQYYNGEERAKGNILERFSAQQFPDLHSELNLSSLELGDSALYFCASSEGTSGGARTDTQYFGPGTRLTVL.